This is a list of T cell receptor beta chains from one sample in a study of RUNX1 and TCR beta rearrangement in T-cell leukemia. TCRdb redid the calling of the PCR reads with MiXCR, one entry per CDR3 protein. The table shows about 590 distinct CDR3 sequences, with roughly a fifth occurring only once. The sample comprised blood. The receptors were sampled from a male donor with T-cell acute lymphoblastic leukemia. Each CDR3 is given with its conserved first and last residue. The D gene is left open where the match is weak. The size of a clone is reported for some rows only, either as once, few or many, or as a class for expanded clones.

J gene,V gene,D gene,clone size,CDR3 DNA,CDR3 protein
TRBJ1-2,TRBV20-1,-,large,TGCAGGCCTGAGGCCCAGAACTATGGCTACACCTTC,CRPEAQNYGYTF
TRBJ1-6,TRBV5-1,TRBD1,medium-sized,TGCGCCAGCAGCTTGGGGGACAGCAAAAATTCACCCCTCCACTTT,CASSLGDSKNSPLHF
TRBJ1-3,TRBV28,-,many,TGTGCCAGCAGTTCATCTCCTTCTGGAAACACCATATATTTT,CASSSSPSGNTIYF
TRBJ2-7,TRBV7-9,-,medium-sized,TGTGCCAGCAGCTTAGGCGGTGGGAACTACGAGCAGTACTTC,CASSLGGGNYEQYF
TRBJ1-4,TRBV30,-,-,TGTGCCTGGAGTGTACGGGCCGTCCGGCAAAAACTGTTTTTT,CAWSVRAVRQKLFF
TRBJ1-4,TRBV12-3/TRBV12-4,-,once,TGTGCCCGCAGTTCATTGAGTGCAAAACTGTTTTTT,CARSSLSAKLFF
TRBJ1-1,TRBV11-3,-,large,TGTGCCAGCAGCTTTACAATTTCCTCTGAAGCTTTCTTT,CASSFTISSEAFF
TRBJ2-7,TRBV5-4,-,once,TGTGCCAGCAGCTTGATGGGGGGCGAGCAGTACTTC,CASSLMGGEQYF
TRBJ1-1,TRBV7-2,-,medium-sized,TGTGCCAGCAGCCGCCGGGGGCAGATGAACACTGAAGCTTTCTTT,CASSRRGQMNTEAFF
TRBJ2-7,TRBV7-6,-,many,TGTGCCAGCAGCGCCGGCGGGGCGAACGAGCAGTACTTC,CASSAGGANEQYF
TRBJ2-3,TRBV5-1,TRBD2,few,TGCGCCAGCAGCCCCGGACTAGCGGGCACAGATACGCAGTATTTT,CASSPGLAGTDTQYF
TRBJ2-1,TRBV20-1,-,-,TGCAGTGCTACCACTCCCGGGAGTCAGCAGTTCTTC,CSATTPGSQQFF
TRBJ1-1,TRBV29-1,TRBD1,medium-sized,TGCAGCGTTGAAGCTAAAATACAGGGGGCGATTGAAGCTTTCTTT,CSVEAKIQGAIEAFF
TRBJ2-5,TRBV11-2,-,few,TGTGCCAGCAGCTTAGTCGACCTTGGACAGATGTACCAAGAGACCCAGTACTTC,CASSLVDLGQMYQETQYF
TRBJ1-5,TRBV5-1,-,medium-sized,TGCGCCAGCAGCCCCGGGCCAAATCAGCCCCAGCATTTT,CASSPGPNQPQHF
TRBJ2-1,TRBV6-2/TRBV6-3,-,large,TGTGCCAGCACCTCCGGGACAAACAATGAGCAGTTCTTC,CASTSGTNNEQFF
TRBJ2-3,TRBV7-9,TRBD2,few,TGTGCCAGCAGCACTGGACTAGCGGGAGGGACAGATACGCAGTATTTT,CASSTGLAGGTDTQYF
TRBJ1-6,TRBV3-2,-,medium-sized,TGTGCCAGCAGCCAACCCGTTGGGGTACGATCACCCCTCCACTTT,CASSQPVGVRSPLHF
TRBJ2-7,TRBV7-9,-,large,TGTGCCAGCAGCTCCGAAAAGGATCCAGGCTACGAGCAGTACTTC,CASSSEKDPGYEQYF
TRBJ2-7,TRBV5-6,TRBD1,large,TGTGCCAGCAGCCCCAAATACAGGGGTTCCTACGAGCAGTACTTC,CASSPKYRGSYEQYF
TRBJ2-7,TRBV7-2,-,medium-sized,TGTGCCAGCAGCGTTCTTGGACAGCCACCCTACGAGCAGTACTTC,CASSVLGQPPYEQYF
TRBJ1-3,TRBV15,-,few,TGTGCCACCAGCTTATTACAGGGTCATGGAAACACCATATATTTT,CATSLLQGHGNTIYF
TRBJ1-3,TRBV27,-,many,TGTGCCAGCAGCCTTCATTGGGCACCCGAAAGTGGAAACACCATATATTTT,CASSLHWAPESGNTIYF
TRBJ2-7,TRBV30,-,large,TGTGCCTGGAGCCAAAAACAGGTCGTCTTC,CAWSQKQVVF
TRBJ1-2,TRBV28,-,medium-sized,TGTGCCAGCACCCCTAGCCCGGACTTTGGCTACACCTTC,CASTPSPDFGYTF
TRBJ1-2,TRBV11-3,-,-,TGTGCCAGCAGCTTAGATCTTTGTTGGGGGGGGGGAAGGTATGGCTACACCTTC,CASSLDLCWGGGRYGYTF
TRBJ1-3,TRBV12-3/TRBV12-4,-,-,TGTGCCCGCAGTTTTGACAGCTCCTCTGGAAACACCCTATATTTT,CARSFDSSSGNTLYF
TRBJ1-5,TRBV6-6,TRBD1,medium-sized,TGTGCCAGCGGCCGCCCACAGGGGAATCAGCCCCAGCATTTT,CASGRPQGNQPQHF
TRBJ1-4,TRBV28,TRBD1,medium-sized,TGTGCCAGCAGTTGGGACAGGGGGCGTACTAATGAAAAACTGTTTTTT,CASSWDRGRTNEKLFF
TRBJ1-2,TRBV27,-,medium-sized,TGTGCCAGCAGTCCCATAGGGGCTGGCTACACCTTC,CASSPIGAGYTF
TRBJ1-2,TRBV6-2/TRBV6-3,-,few,TGTGCCAGCAGTCGGGGATCTTACTATGGCTACACCTTC,CASSRGSYYGYTF
TRBJ1-1,TRBV7-2,TRBD1,-,TGTGCCAGCAGCCAGTGGACAGGGGTCAGGAACACTGAAGCTTTCTTT,CASSQWTGVRNTEAFF
TRBJ1-5,TRBV6-2/TRBV6-3,-,-,TGTGCCAGCAGTTTCCCCCCCGCCAATCAGCCCCAGCATTTT,CASSFPPANQPQHF
TRBJ1-2,TRBV19,-,-,TGTGCCAGTAGTATAGCCCGCCCGGGCCTCGAGTCCTCCTATGGCTACACCTTC,CASSIARPGLESSYGYTF
TRBJ1-1,TRBV11-2,-,hyperexpanded,TGTGCCAGCAGCTTCCCTAGACATCCTGAAGCTTTCTTT,CASSFPRHPEAFF
TRBJ1-1,TRBV6-5,-,-,TGTGCCAGCAGTTACGTCAGGGGCCTTATCCCCACTGAAGCTTTCTTT,CASSYVRGLIPTEAFF
TRBJ1-2,TRBV5-1,TRBD1,medium-sized,TGCGCCAGCAGCCCAGGGGACAGGGGCTTACCTAACTATGGCTACACCTTC,CASSPGDRGLPNYGYTF
TRBJ2-7,TRBV11-3,TRBD2,-,TGTGCCAGCAGCGTTACTAGCGGGGGGTCTTTCTACGAGCAGTACTTC,CASSVTSGGSFYEQYF
TRBJ2-3,TRBV20-1,-,-,TGCAGTGCTAGGAGCAACACAGATACGCAGTATTTT,CSARSNTDTQYF
TRBJ1-2,TRBV28,-,medium-sized,TGTGCCAGCAACCTTTTGACCGGGGGCTACACCTTC,CASNLLTGGYTF
TRBJ1-1,TRBV20-1,-,hyperexpanded,TGCAGTCCTTTAAGTAGGATCACTGAAGCTTTCTTT,CSPLSRITEAFF
TRBJ2-7,TRBV20-1,TRBD1,large,TGCAGTGCTAGAGCCGACAGGGGTTCCCACGAGCAGTACTTC,CSARADRGSHEQYF
TRBJ1-1,TRBV11-3,-,-,TGTGCCAGCAGCTTTACCATTTCCTCTGACGCTTTCTTT,CASSFTISSDAFF
TRBJ1-5,TRBV5-4,-,medium-sized,TGTGCCAGCAGCCTGGCCGGTAGGGCGGATCAGCCCCAGCATTTT,CASSLAGRADQPQHF
TRBJ1-4,TRBV7-2,-,-,TGTGCCAGCAGCTTAGCAGGGGTGAACGAAAAACTGTTTTTT,CASSLAGVNEKLFF
TRBJ1-1,TRBV27,TRBD1,medium-sized,TGTGCCAGCAGCGCAGGACAGGGCCGGATTGAAGCTTTCTTT,CASSAGQGRIEAFF
TRBJ1-1,TRBV10-3,-,hyperexpanded,TGTGCCATCAGTGACAGTACAGGGTTGAACACTGAAGCTTTCTTT,CAISDSTGLNTEAFF
TRBJ1-1,TRBV29-1,-,medium-sized,TGCAGCGCCCATCGGTTGAACACTGAAGCTTTCTTT,CSAHRLNTEAFF
TRBJ1-2,TRBV5-4,-,medium-sized,TGTGCCAGCAGCTTGGCCGTCGGGGAGGGCTACACCTTC,CASSLAVGEGYTF
TRBJ2-1,TRBV5-1,TRBD1,-,TGCGCCAGCAGCTTGGGGGACAGCTCCTACAATGAGCAGTTCTTC,CASSLGDSSYNEQFF
TRBJ1-1,TRBV6-1,-,medium-sized,TGTGCCAGCAGTGAGGGCCCCAGAGGCACTGAAGCTTTCTTT,CASSEGPRGTEAFF
TRBJ1-1,TRBV28,-,-,TGTGCCAGCAGTTTATGGGGGGGGGGGGGCACTGAAGCTTTCTTT,CASSLWGGGGTEAFF
TRBJ2-2,TRBV27,-,-,TGTGCCAGACTTACCGGGGAGAACGCGAACACCGGGGAGCTGTTTTTT,CARLTGENANTGELFF
TRBJ1-4,TRBV11-2,-,medium-sized,TGTGCCAGCAGCGCACAGGGATCACGAGGCGAAAAACTGTTTTTT,CASSAQGSRGEKLFF